This T cell receptor beta chain was sequenced for a study of T cells in localized non-small cell lung cancer. Study observations and caveats: Appearing in adjacent lung were a median around 60 of the top 100 tumor clones. With higher T cell density in blood came longer overall survival. Tumor showed lower T cell clonality than uninvolved adjacent lung, where it was highest.

V shed 0 bases and J shed 5 bases, with 8 bases lying between them. This CDR3 has 13 amino acids. Germline-derived CDR1 and CDR2 are SGHNT and YYREEE (reference sequence). Using immunoSEQ multiplex PCR, the repertoire was profiled, and TCRdb retains in-frame clones only, with some absent. The data contain roughly 90,000 clones, about nine tenths of them singletons. A note on this clone: No antigen is known for it.

This chain joins TRBV5-4 and TRBJ2-5; D possibly matches TRBD1 or TRBD2 (5 bases each). The starting material was PBMCs, obtained before any cancer treatment. This clonotype was sampled from a woman aged 35-75 years with stage II squamous cell lung carcinoma. For the CDR3, the DNA is TGTGCCAGCAGCTTGGCCGGGGCTGAGACCCAGTACTTC. Protein sequence: CASSLAGAETQYF.